The rows below give T cell receptor beta chains drawn from one sample of a study of cytomegalovirus exposure and HLA in healthy donors. Repertoires were generated with immunoSEQ multiplex PCR, while TCRdb's copy carries only in-frame clones and drops some. The top ten clones hold about 3.5% of a sample with 85,000 to 110,000 clones, approximately 66% of them seen once. The material sequenced was PBMCs. Source of these receptors: a woman aged 45-60 years in good health and CMV-seronegative. CDR3s include the opening cysteine and the closing phenylalanine or tryptophan. The order of the fields is CDR3 protein, CDR3 DNA, D gene, clone size, J gene, V gene. The D gene is left open where the match is weak. Size values are once, few and many counts, or a class for expanded clones, and some rows have none.

CASSQSLADETQYF,TGTGCCAGCAGCCAGAGTCTAGCGGACGAGACCCAGTACTTC,TRBD2,NA,TRBJ2-5,TRBV4-2
CASSWADSQETQYF,TGCGCCAGCAGCTGGGCCGACAGTCAAGAGACCCAGTACTTC,NA,NA,TRBJ2-5,TRBV5-1
CASSPGLLLARSSYEQYF,TGCGCCAGCAGCCCCGGACTCCTACTAGCGCGCAGCTCCTACGAGCAGTACTTC,TRBD2,NA,TRBJ2-7,TRBV4-3
CASSAGTSEETQYF,TGTGCCAGCAGCGCAGGGACTAGTGAAGAGACCCAGTACTTC,TRBD2,NA,TRBJ2-5,TRBV7-3
CASSQTRQGEGGGYTF,TGTGCCAGCTCACAAACCCGACAGGGAGAGGGAGGCGGCTACACCTTC,TRBD1,NA,TRBJ1-2,TRBV18
CASSISEGYTF,TGTGCCAGTAGTATCTCAGAAGGCTACACCTTC,NA,NA,TRBJ1-2,TRBV19
CASRDSYYEQYF,TGTGCCAGCAGGGACAGTTACTACGAGCAGTACTTC,NA,NA,TRBJ2-7,TRBV27
CASSLAGTQGRYGYTF,TGTGCCAGCAGCTTAGCGGGGACACAGGGAAGGTATGGCTACACCTTC,NA,NA,TRBJ1-2,TRBV7-9
CASSLGRQGKNIQYF,TGCGCCAGCAGCCTCGGGAGGCAGGGTAAAAACATTCAGTACTTC,TRBD2,few,TRBJ2-4,TRBV5-1
CASSFTVSDYGYTF,TGTGCCAGCAGCTTTACTGTGTCGGACTATGGCTACACCTTC,NA,few,TRBJ1-2,TRBV7-4